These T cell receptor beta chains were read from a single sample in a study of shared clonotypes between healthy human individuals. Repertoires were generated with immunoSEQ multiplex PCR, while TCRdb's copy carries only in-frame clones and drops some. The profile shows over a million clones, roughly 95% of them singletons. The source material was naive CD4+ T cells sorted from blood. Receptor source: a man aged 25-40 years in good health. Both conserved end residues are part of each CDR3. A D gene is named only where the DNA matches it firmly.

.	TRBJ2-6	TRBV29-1	CSVPGPHSGANVLTF	TGCAGCGTCCCGGGACCGCACTCTGGGGCCAACGTCCTGACTTTC
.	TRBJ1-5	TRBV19	CASRGLGSNQPQHF	TGTGCCAGTAGAGGTTTGGGGAGTAATCAGCCCCAGCATTTT
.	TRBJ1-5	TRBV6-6	CASSLDSHQPQHF	TGTGCCAGCAGTTTAGACAGCCATCAGCCCCAGCATTTT
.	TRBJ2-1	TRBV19	CASSLAGEQFF	TGTGCCAGTAGTCTGGCGGGAGAGCAGTTCTTC
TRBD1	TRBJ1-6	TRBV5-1	CASSVGPSGTADPYNSPLHF	TGCGCCAGCAGCGTAGGTCCCTCCGGGACAGCAGACCCCTATAATTCACCCCTCCACTTT
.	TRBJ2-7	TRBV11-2	CASSALSDTHEQYF	TGTGCCAGCAGCGCACTGTCAGACACCCACGAGCAGTACTTC
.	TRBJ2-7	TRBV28	CASSSRGGYEQYF	TGTGCCAGCAGTTCCAGGGGAGGCTACGAGCAGTACTTC
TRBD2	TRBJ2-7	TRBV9	CASSPRPGRAYYEQYF	TGTGCCAGCAGCCCCCGCCCAGGGAGGGCCTACTACGAGCAGTACTTC
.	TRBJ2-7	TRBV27	CARSPGTVYEQYF	TGTGCCAGGAGCCCTGGGACCGTGTACGAGCAGTACTTC
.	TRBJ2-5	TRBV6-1	CASSEASFPRVGETQYF	TGTGCCAGCAGTGAAGCCTCCTTCCCCAGGGTTGGTGAGACCCAGTACTTC
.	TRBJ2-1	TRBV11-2	CASSLSRQSYNEQFF	TGTGCCAGCAGCTTATCCCGGCAGTCATACAATGAGCAGTTCTTC